This entry lists 26 T cell receptor beta chains sequenced from one sample in a study of identical twins. TCRdb passed the 5' RACE reads through MiXCR, listing each CDR3 protein once. This sample carries some 710,000 distinct CDR3 sequences, 6.1% of them seen once, and the ten largest clones take around 1.9%. Sample: naive T cells sorted from blood. All receptors derive from a man between 18 and 35 years old in good health.

This clonotype was seen only a few times. The CDR3 spells CASSLEIGGARYGYTF. The CDR3 DNA is TGCGCCAGCAGCTTGGAGATAGGGGGCGCCCGGTATGGCTACACCTTC. V usage is TRBV5-1 and J usage is TRBJ1-2; 7 bases agree with TRBD1. The CDR3 consists of 16 residues. The ends lost 0 bases at V and 5 bases at J; junction bases unmatched: 10. Germline V gene data show CDR1 as SGHRS and CDR2 as YFSETQ.

This clonotype has at least ten counts. The genes are TRBV12-3 or TRBV12-4 and TRBJ2-7; 8 bases fit TRBD2. This CDR3 is built from 13 residues. V was pared by 11 bases and J by 3 bases, with 9 bases of the junction left unmatched. The DNA of the CDR3 is TGTGCCGCGGGGGGAGCAGAGGTCTACGAGCAGTACGTC. Its protein product is CAAGGAEVYEQYV.

This clonotype has ten or more counts. This chain joins TRBV7-9 and TRBJ2-1, with D perhaps TRBD2 (6 bases). The CDR3 runs 13 residues. CDR1 is SEHNR and CDR2 is FQNEAQ in the germline V gene (reference sequence). With 0 bases removed from V and 10 bases from J, the gap between germline ends came to 10 bases. CDR3 DNA sequence: TGTGCCAGCAGCTTAGCGGGAGGTCTGGAGCAGTTCTTC. Its protein is CASSLAGGLEQFF.

The chain has TRBV7-9 and TRBJ1-2; 9 bases match TRBD1. V dropped 5 bases and J dropped 4; count of bases not matched to a gene: 8. CDR3 length: 15 residues. Germline loops: CDR1 SEHNR, CDR2 FQNEAQ (reference sequence). CDR3 in amino acids: CASSGTGGASYGYTF. The CDR3 DNA follows: TGTGCCAGCAGCGGAACAGGGGGCGCGTCCTATGGCTACACCTTC.

This clonotype was counted at least ten times. The CDR3 DNA sequence: TGCGCCAGCAGCCAAGATGGGAGTACCTACGAGCAGTACTTC. Protein sequence: CASSQDGSTYEQYF. The chain employs TRBV4-3 and TRBJ2-7; D may be TRBD2 (5 bases). There are 14 residues in the CDR3. Per germline, CDR1 LGHNA and CDR2 YSLEER. The V gene lost 0 bases and the J gene lost 2 bases, with 8 bases spanning the gap.

This clonotype was seen a few times. The rearrangement joins TRBV7-9 to TRBJ2-1; possibly TRBD1 or TRBD2 for D (5 bases each). Trimming removed 1 base at V and 10 bases at J, with 14 bases between. Germline CDR1 reads SEHNR; CDR2 reads FQNEAQ (reference sequence). The CDR3 runs 14 residues. The CDR3 here is CASSLGGAEKEQFF. DNA of the CDR3: TGTGCCAGCAGCTTAGGAGGGGCGGAAAAAGAGCAGTTCTTC.

The rearrangement links TRBV4-1 to TRBJ2-3; 9 nucleotides line up with TRBD1. The trim removed 3 bases at V and 2 bases at J, leaving 6 bases unmatched. Per germline, CDR1 MGHRA and CDR2 YSYEKL. There are 16 residues in the CDR3. The CDR3 coding sequence is TGCGCCAGCAGCCAGTCGACAGGGGGATACACAGATACGCAGTATTTT. Amino acid sequence: CASSQSTGGYTDTQYF.

This clonotype was observed many times. The rearrangement uses TRBV27 and TRBJ1-4; perhaps TRBD1 as D (5 bases). The germline V gene has CDR1 MNHEY and CDR2 SMNVEV (reference sequence). This CDR3 spans 13 amino acids. With 8 bases removed from V and 5 bases from J, the gap between germline ends came to 12 bases. CDR3 sequence reads: CASQLAGNEKLFF. The CDR3 DNA is TGTGCCAGCCAATTGGCAGGGAATGAAAAACTGTTTTTT.

This clonotype was seen at least ten times. The CDR3 sequence: CSARDPGTGSSYEQYF. The CDR3 DNA reads as TGCAGTGCTAGAGACCCGGGGACAGGAAGCTCCTACGAGCAGTACTTC. This chain links TRBV20-1 with TRBJ2-7; 8 bases are shared with TRBD1. The CDR3 sequence is 16 residues long. V was pared by 0 bases and J by 0 bases, with 7 bases of the junction left unmatched. Germline V CDR1 and CDR2: DFQATT, SNEGSKA (reference sequence).

This clonotype was observed many times. J is TRBJ2-3 and V is TRBV28, with a weak D call TRBD2 (5 bases). V dropped 4 bases and J dropped 4 bases, with 15 bases sitting between them. The CDR3 is 15 amino acids. CDR1 MDHEN and CDR2 SYDVKM come from the germline V gene. The CDR3 coding sequence is TGTGCCAGCAGTTCCCGGGTCAGCGGAGCAGATACGCAGTATTTT. Residues: CASSSRVSGADTQYF.

This clonotype was observed at least ten times. The chain joins TRBV6-1 to TRBJ1-1; a possible D gene is TRBD1 (5 bases). Trimming took 6 bases from V and 5 from J, leaving 13 bases between them. This CDR3 is 13 amino acids long. Germline V CDR1 and CDR2: MNHNS, SASEGT. CDR3 amino acids: CASSRSYRTEAFF. CDR3 bases: TGTGCCAGCAGCCGCTCGTACAGGACTGAAGCTTTCTTT.

Only a few counts were recorded for this clonotype. CDR3 nucleotides: TGTGCCAGCAGCTTCGGCGTAGCGGTCGCTGAGACCCAGTACTTC. Protein sequence: CASSFGVAVAETQYF. V usage is TRBV11-2 and J usage is TRBJ2-5; D is possibly TRBD2 (6 bases). The CDR3 sequence is 15 residues long. Germline V gene data show CDR1 as SGHAT and CDR2 as FQNNGV. The ends were cut back, 3 bases at V and 5 bases at J, with 16 bases in the middle.

This clonotype has a count of ten or more. This chain's CDR3 is CASSITGIDYNEQFF. In DNA form, the CDR3 reads TGTGCCAGCAGCATCACAGGGATAGACTACAATGAGCAGTTCTTC. The chain links TRBV12-3 or TRBV12-4 to TRBJ2-1; possibly TRBD1 for D (6 bases). The CDR3 runs to 15 residues. V shed 6 bases and J shed 3 bases, with 15 bases lying between them.

The chain has TRBV5-1 and TRBJ1-1; D might be TRBD1 (5 bases). The CDR3 runs 15 residues. The ends were cut back, 0 bases at V and 1 base at J, with 10 bases in the middle. CDR1 is SGHRS, CDR2 YFSETQ, per germline. The CDR3 protein is CASSLVFGGNTEAFF. CDR3 bases: TGCGCCAGCAGCTTGGTTTTCGGGGGGAACACTGAAGCTTTCTTT.

V usage is TRBV5-1 and J usage is TRBJ2-1; D may be TRBD2 (6 bases). The CDR3 length is 15 residues. Trimming removed 4 bases from V and 2 bases from J, with 13 bases in between. CDR1 and CDR2 from the germline V gene are SGHRS and YFSETQ. The chain's CDR3 is CASSPEEGPYNEQFF. The CDR3 nucleotides are TGCGCCAGCAGCCCCGAGGAGGGCCCCTACAATGAGCAGTTCTTC.

This clonotype has at least ten counts. The chain couples TRBV20-1 to TRBJ1-2; the D is unclear. CDR3 size: 15 residues. V lost 4 bases, J lost 7 bases, and 22 bases lay in between. CDR1 and CDR2 (germline): DFQATT, SNEGSKA (reference sequence). CDR3 bases: TGCAGTGCTACAAGGACCGCCGTCCTAGTGCCTGGCTACACCTTC. This translates into CSATRTAVLVPGYTF.

CDR3 coding DNA: TGTGCCAGCAGCTCGCTAGCGGGAGATAGGTACGAGCAGTACTTC. This encodes CASSSLAGDRYEQYF. This sequence joins TRBV7-9 and TRBJ2-7, with 10 positions matching TRBD2. The CDR3 consists of 15 residues. Germline V gene sequence: CDR1 SEHNR, CDR2 FQNEAQ (reference sequence). J was trimmed by 4 bases and V by 4 bases; bases with no gene match: 7.

A few counts support this clonotype. The gene calls are TRBV19 and TRBJ1-6; 7 bases map to TRBD1. This CDR3 spans 13 amino acids. The ends lost 6 bases at V and 9 bases at J; junction bases unmatched: 5. Germline CDR1 LNHDA, CDR2 SQIVND (reference sequence). The CDR3 reads CASSPEGASPLHF. CDR3 DNA: TGTGCCAGTAGCCCAGAGGGGGCTTCACCCCTCCACTTT.

This clonotype was seen more than once but under ten times. The chain uses TRBV12-5 and TRBJ2-7; D remains ambiguous. Trimming removed 1 base from V and 2 bases from J, with 12 bases in between. The germline gives CDR1 LGHNT, CDR2 FRNRAP. The CDR3 is 15 residues long. The CDR3 region has the DNA TGTGCTAGTGGTTTGGATGAAGGAATAGCCTACGAGCAGTACTTC. This gives the protein CASGLDEGIAYEQYF.

This clonotype was detected many times. The gene calls are TRBV7-2 and TRBJ2-1; 8 bases line up with TRBD1. Trimming took 3 bases from V and 5 from J; bases not matched to a gene: 3. CDR1 SGHTA and CDR2 FQGNSA come from the germline V gene. This CDR3 is 14 amino acids long. The CDR3 here is CASSLDRVDNEQFF. CDR3 DNA: TGTGCCAGCAGCTTGGACAGGGTGGACAATGAGCAGTTCTTC.

Many counts were recorded for this clonotype. The rearrangement uses TRBV29-1 and TRBJ1-1; D remains ambiguous. Germline V gene data show CDR1 as SQVTM and CDR2 as ANQGSEA. The CDR3 runs to 15 residues. Deletions cut 1 base from V and 1 base from J, with 13 bases between. The CDR3 loop is CSVEGGWGRNTEAFF. CDR3 in DNA: TGCAGCGTTGAAGGAGGGTGGGGTAGGAACACTGAAGCTTTCTTT. The complete variable domain, with remaining parts taken from reference TRBV29-1 and TRBJ1-1, reads SAVISQKPSRDICQRGTSLTIQCQVDSQVTMMFWYRQQPGQSLTLIATANQGSEATYESGFVIDKFPISRPNLTFSTLTVSNMSPEDSSIYLCSVEGGWGRNTEAFFGQGTRLTVV.

This clonotype showed up many times. The V gene is TRBV12-3 or TRBV12-4, the J gene TRBJ1-2, with D possibly TRBD1 on 5 matching bases. This CDR3 is 14 amino acids long. The V gene lost 6 bases and the J gene lost 2 bases, with 13 bases spanning the gap. The CDR3 sequence is CASSPTPGNYGYTF. The CDR3 DNA is TGTGCCAGCAGCCCTACCCCAGGGAACTATGGCTACACCTTC.

This clonotype was counted many times. This chain uses TRBV24-1 with TRBJ2-2; 7 bases align to TRBD2. The CDR3 spans 15 residues. V dropped 8 bases and J dropped 7; count of bases not matched to a gene: 12. The germline gives CDR1 KGHDR, CDR2 SFDVKD. CDR3 nucleotide sequence: TGTGCCACCACCAGGGACTATGGGCGGAACGGGGAGCTGTTTTTT. It encodes CATTRDYGRNGELFF.

This clonotype was seen ten or more times. The gene calls are TRBV12-3 or TRBV12-4 and TRBJ2-6; TRBD2 matches 7 bases. Losses at the gene ends were 5 bases for V and 4 bases for J; bases not matched to a gene: 11. The CDR3 length is 17 residues. The CDR3 region is CASSPDPLATGANVLTF. As DNA, the CDR3 is TGTGCCAGCAGTCCCGATCCACTAGCGACAGGGGCCAACGTCCTGACTTTC.

This clonotype has a count of ten or more. This chain joins TRBV6-6 and TRBJ2-7; a possible D gene is TRBD1 (5 bases). This CDR3 is 13 amino acids long. Germline V gene lookup returns CDR1 MNHNY and CDR2 SVGAGI (reference sequence). Deletions cut 2 bases from V and 3 bases from J, with 8 bases between. CDR3 sequence (DNA): TGTGCCAGCAGTTACGGGGCCGGCTACGAGCAGTACGTC. Amino acid sequence: CASSYGAGYEQYV.

This clonotype was observed a few times. The rearrangement joins TRBV7-9 to TRBJ2-1; 8 bases fit TRBD2. The CDR3 covers 14 residues. The germline CDR1 and CDR2 sequences are SEHNR and FQNEAQ (reference sequence). J lost 9 bases, V lost 7 bases, and 11 bases had no gene match. This CDR3 reads CASNRGLVTGEQFF. The CDR3 nucleotides are TGTGCCAGCAATAGGGGACTAGTAACCGGTGAGCAGTTCTTC.